The 31 T cell receptor beta chains reported below all come from one sample, sequenced in a study of Ad26.COV2.S vaccination and SARS-CoV-2 variants. Treatment in this sample: around 19 received Ad26.COV2.S at low or high dose, single or two shots; roughly five received placebo; per-sample allocation not given. The samples were gathered on day 63 after the first injection of vaccine or placebo. Profiled with immunoSEQ multiplex PCR; TCRdb holds only in-frame clones, not every one. The sample consists of roughly 350,000 clones, approximately 90% of them appearing once. The source material was peripheral blood, sampled in a trial of Ad26.COV2.S vaccine versus placebo. Source of these receptors: a person between 18 and 65 years old who received the Ad26.COV2.S COVID-19 vaccine or a placebo.

There are a few counts of this clone. The gene calls are TRBV7-2 and TRBJ2-7; TRBD1 matches at 8 bases. The CDR3 runs to 14 residues. With 5 bases clipped from V and 1 base from J, the junction kept 4 bases outside the gene matches. Looked up from germline, CDR1 is SGHTA and CDR2 is FQGNSA. The CDR3 DNA reads as TGTGCCAGCAGCCACAGACAGGGGTCCTACGAGCAGTACTTC. This translates into CASSHRQGSYEQYF.

The rearrangement links TRBV6-4 to TRBJ1-1, with D maybe TRBD1 (5 bases). The CDR3 extends over 15 amino acids. The V gene's germline CDR1 is MRHNA and CDR2 SNTAGT. Deletions cut 6 bases from V and 0 bases from J, with 14 bases between. CDR3 coding DNA: TGTGCCAGCAGGAACAGGCGGGACTTGAACACTGAAGCTTTCTTT. Translated: CASRNRRDLNTEAFF.

CDR3 residues: CASSLMRGSGQGAAQETQYF. The CDR3 DNA reads TGTGCCAGCAGCTTAATGAGGGGTTCAGGACAGGGGGCGGCCCAAGAGACCCAGTACTTC. This chain connects TRBV7-6 to TRBJ2-5, with 11 bases identical to TRBD1. J lost 1 base, V lost 2 bases, and 15 bases had no gene match. CDR1 is SGHVS and CDR2 is FNYEAQ in the germline V gene. CDR3 length equals 20 residues. Full variable domain (remainder filled in from reference TRBV7-6 and TRBJ2-5): GAGVSQSPRYKVTKRGQDVALRCDPISGHVSLYWYRQALGQGPEFLTYFNYEAQQDKSGLPNDRFSAERPEGSISTLTIQRTEQRDSAMYRCASSLMRGSGQGAAQETQYFGPGTRLLVL.

The chain recombines TRBV12-5 with TRBJ1-6, with D unresolved. This CDR3 is 13 amino acids long. Germline CDR1 and CDR2: LGHNT and FRNRAP. Written as DNA, the CDR3 is TGTGCCCCCGCCGTTACGAACAATTCACCCCTCCACTTT. Translation gives CAPAVTNNSPLHF.

The rearrangement links TRBV4-3 to TRBJ2-2; TRBD1 aligns across 7 bases. With 5 bases clipped from V and 4 bases from J, the junction kept 10 bases outside the gene matches. CDR1 and CDR2 from the germline V gene are LGHNA and YSLEER. The CDR3 totals 16 residues. CDR3 in DNA: TGCGCCAGCAGCAAGGGACAGCCGGTGACCACCGGGGAGCTGTTTTTT. Its translation is CASSKGQPVTTGELFF.

The table lists this clone with a count of one. The chain joins TRBV29-1 to TRBJ2-1; tentative D call: TRBD1 (6 bases). CDR3 size: 14 residues. V shed 4 bases and J shed 4 bases, with 14 bases lying between them. Germline lookup yields CDR1 SQVTM and CDR2 ANQGSEA. The CDR3 DNA reads as TGCAGCGTTGTGGCCGGACAGATTTACAATGAGCAGTTCTTC. Translation gives CSVVAGQIYNEQFF.

This chain joins TRBV5-6 and TRBJ2-5, with D tentatively TRBD1 (6 bases). This CDR3 contains 15 residues. Germline V gene data show CDR1 as SGHDT and CDR2 as YYEEEE. V was clipped by 0 bases and J by 3 bases, with 12 bases between them. The CDR3 loop reads CASSLDREFKETQYF. The CDR3 DNA is TGTGCCAGCAGCTTGGACAGGGAATTTAAAGAGACCCAGTACTTC. Complete variable domain (other parts from reference TRBV5-6 and TRBJ2-5): DAGVTQSPTHLIKTRGQQVTLRCSPKSGHDTVSWYQQALGQGPQFIFQYYEEEERQRGNFPDRFSGHQFPNYSSELNVNALLLGDSALYLCASSLDREFKETQYFGPGTRLLVL.

The V gene is TRBV7-3, the J gene TRBJ2-2; D is perhaps TRBD2 (6 bases). Germline assignment: CDR1 SGHTA and CDR2 FQGTGA. There are 16 residues in the CDR3. V lost 2 bases and J 3 bases, leaving 13 bases between the germline ends. The CDR3, as DNA: TGTGCCAGCAGCTTACTAGGGAGGTCGGACACCGGGGAGCTGTTTTTT. Its protein product is CASSLLGRSDTGELFF.

The chain uses TRBV5-8 and TRBJ2-3, with D tentatively TRBD2 (5 bases). This CDR3 region has 15 residues. V lost 2 bases to trimming and J lost 2 bases, with 12 bases between them. Germline V gene sequence: CDR1 SGHTS, CDR2 YDEGEE. This chain's CDR3 is CASSFEGIFTDTQYF. In DNA, the CDR3 is TGTGCCAGCAGCTTTGAGGGAATTTTCACAGATACGCAGTATTTT.

The chain is built from TRBV29-1 and TRBJ1-1; TRBD1 aligns across 9 bases. The junction had 3 bases not matched to a gene; V was cut back by 7 bases and J by 3 bases. The CDR3 spans 12 residues. Per the germline V gene, CDR1 is SQVTM and CDR2 is ANQGSEA. This chain's CDR3 is CSAGQGDTEAFF. As DNA, the CDR3 is TGCAGCGCGGGACAGGGCGACACTGAAGCTTTCTTT. Full variable domain (remainder filled in from reference TRBV29-1 and TRBJ1-1): SAVISQKPSRDICQRGTSLTIQCQVDSQVTMMFWYRQQPGQSLTLIATANQGSEATYESGFVIDKFPISRPNLTFSTLTVSNMSPEDSSIYLCSAGQGDTEAFFGQGTRLTVV.

The chain has TRBV9 and TRBJ2-7, with 7 bases lining up with TRBD2. V was pared by 4 bases and J by 7 bases, with 17 bases of the junction left unmatched. CDR1 and CDR2 (germline): SGDLS, YYNGEE. The CDR3 is made up of 16 amino acids. CDR3 nucleotides: TGTGCCAGCAGCCCCTCGGGGAGGACTAGTGCCTGGGAGCAGTACTTC. Its translation: CASSPSGRTSAWEQYF. Full variable domain (missing parts from reference TRBV9 and TRBJ2-7): DSGVTQTPKHLITATGQRVTLRCSPRSGDLSVYWYQQSLDQGLQFLIQYYNGEERAKGNILERFSAQQFPDLHSELNLSSLELGDSALYFCASSPSGRTSAWEQYFGPGTRLTVT.

The V and J genes are TRBV15 and TRBJ1-1; D call uncertain. Trimming shortened V by 1 base and J by 4 bases, and 4 bases separated the two germline ends. The CDR3 is 12 amino acids. Per the germline V gene, CDR1 is LNHNV and CDR2 is YYDKDF (reference sequence). The CDR3 here is CATSRGVTEAFF. DNA for the CDR3: TGTGCCACCAGCAGAGGGGTCACTGAAGCTTTCTTT.

The rearrangement links TRBV11-2 to TRBJ2-5, with TRBD1 matching 8 bases. The V gene's germline CDR1 is SGHAT and CDR2 FQNNGV. The CDR3 runs 14 residues. The V and J ends lost 5 bases and 2 bases, in that order; junction bases with no gene match: 4. The CDR3 loop reads CASSAGQVQETQYF. In nucleotides, the CDR3 is TGTGCCAGCAGCGCGGGACAGGTACAAGAGACCCAGTACTTC.

The rearrangement links TRBV10-2 to TRBJ1-2; the D gene is possibly TRBD1 (6 bases). The germline CDR1 and CDR2 sequences are WSHSY and SAAADI. The CDR3 is made up of 12 amino acids. Trimming removed 7 bases from V and 5 bases from J, with 11 bases in between. CDR3 coding DNA: TGCGCCAGCACGGACAGTCCTTATGGCTACACCTTC. This gives the protein CASTDSPYGYTF.

The rearrangement links TRBV7-9 to TRBJ1-2, with D unclear. Germline-derived CDR1 and CDR2 are SEHNR and FQNEAQ (reference sequence). The CDR3 has 14 residues. The V gene lost 5 bases and the J gene lost 0 bases, with 10 bases spanning the gap. The CDR3 DNA reads as TGTGCCAGCAGCCAGACACAAGCTAACTATGGCTACACCTTC. As protein: CASSQTQANYGYTF.

The chain joins TRBV30 to TRBJ2-2; tentative D call: TRBD2 (6 bases). Germline CDR1 reads GTSNPN; CDR2 reads SVGIG (reference sequence). The CDR3 extends over 15 amino acids. The ends were cut back, 4 bases at V and 4 bases at J, with 16 bases in the middle. This CDR3 reads CAWTRRDSVTGELFF. The CDR3 nucleotides read TGTGCCTGGACTCGACGGGACTCCGTCACCGGGGAGCTGTTTTTT.

V gene TRBV2 combines with J gene TRBJ2-7; possible D gene TRBD1, 6 bases. Germline values: CDR1 SNHLY, CDR2 FYNNEI. The ends were cut back, 6 bases at V and 6 bases at J, with 12 bases in the middle. The CDR3 contains 12 residues. The CDR3 spells CASRLQGREQYF. The CDR3 DNA reads TGTGCCAGCAGATTACAGGGTCGCGAGCAGTACTTC.

The gene calls are TRBV6-5 and TRBJ1-1, with D perhaps TRBD1 (6 bases). The CDR3 loop spans 15 amino acids. Germline V gene lookup returns CDR1 MNHEY and CDR2 SVGAGI. V dropped 0 bases and J dropped 3 bases, with 11 bases sitting between them. CDR3 in amino acids: CASSYSGGLYTEAFF. For the CDR3, the DNA is TGTGCCAGCAGTTACTCAGGGGGTCTGTACACTGAAGCTTTCTTT.

This clone is a singleton in its sample. The chain employs TRBV10-3 and TRBJ2-7; 8 bases fit TRBD1. Germline V lookup: CDR1 ENHRY, CDR2 SYGVKD. The CDR3 loop spans 13 amino acids. J gave up 2 bases and V 7 bases, and 4 bases lay outside the gene matches. The chain's CDR3 is CAINEQGAYEQYF. The CDR3, as DNA: TGTGCCATCAACGAACAGGGGGCCTACGAGCAGTACTTC.

The J gene is TRBJ2-1, the V gene TRBV6-4, with 9 bases identical to TRBD2. The CDR3 is made up of 16 amino acids. CDR1 and CDR2 (germline): MRHNA, SNTAGT. The trim removed 3 bases at V and 7 bases at J, leaving 10 bases unmatched. The CDR3 sequence is CASSDESSGSRNEQFF. CDR3 bases: TGTGCCAGCAGTGATGAAAGTAGCGGGAGTCGGAATGAGCAGTTCTTC.

The CDR3 here is CASSFGLPGELFF. For the CDR3, the DNA is TGTGCCAGCAGTTTCGGGCTCCCCGGGGAGCTGTTTTTT. The genes are TRBV28 and TRBJ2-2; no reliable D call. Per germline, CDR1 MDHEN and CDR2 SYDVKM. V lost 3 bases, J lost 6 bases, and 8 bases lay in between. The CDR3 is made up of 13 amino acids.

This clone has just one count. This chain uses TRBV5-8 with TRBJ1-2; maybe TRBD1 (5 bases). V lost 0 bases to trimming and J lost 2 bases, with 8 bases between them. The length of the CDR3 is 14 residues. The germline gives CDR1 SGHTS, CDR2 YDEGEE. The DNA of the CDR3 is TGTGCCAGCAGCTTGGGACAGATCAACTATGGCTACACCTTC. This gives the protein CASSLGQINYGYTF. The full variable domain, completed using reference TRBV5-8 and TRBJ1-2, is EAGVTQSPTHLIKTRGQQATLRCSPISGHTSVYWYQQALGLGLQFLLWYDEGEERNRGNFPPRFSGRQFPNYSSELNVNALELEDSALYLCASSLGQINYGYTFGSGTRLTVV.

This rearrangement joins TRBV7-3 to TRBJ1-1; tentative D call: TRBD1 (5 bases). Germline CDR1 reads SGHTA; CDR2 reads FQGTGA. This CDR3 has 14 amino acids. V gave up 5 bases and J gave up 1 base, with 11 bases separating them. The CDR3 DNA reads TGTGCCAGCAGCCAAGGGACGGGGAACACTGAAGCTTTCTTT. Amino acids: CASSQGTGNTEAFF.

This clone has a single count. The chain has TRBV4-1 and TRBJ2-1, with TRBD2 as a possible D gene (5 bases). Deletions cut 0 bases from V and 1 base from J, with 13 bases between. The CDR3 totals 17 residues. The germline gives CDR1 MGHRA, CDR2 YSYEKL. The CDR3 sequence: CASSQDTLRRSYNEQFF. CDR3 bases: TGCGCCAGCAGCCAAGATACTTTGAGGAGGTCCTACAATGAGCAGTTCTTC.

The chain joins TRBV10-3 to TRBJ2-5; a weak D match, TRBD1 (6 bases). CDR1 is ENHRY and CDR2 is SYGVKD in the germline V gene. The CDR3 is 13 amino acids. V was cut by 6 bases and J by 1 base, with 9 bases left in between. In nucleotides, the CDR3 is TGTGCCATCAGCCTACAGGGCCAAGAGACCCAGTACTTC. Residues: CAISLQGQETQYF.

J is TRBJ2-3 and V is TRBV13; TRBD1 matches at 12 bases. With V trimmed by 2 bases and J by 3 bases, 15 bases remained unmatched. The CDR3 has 20 residues. Germline V gene data show CDR1 as PRHDT and CDR2 as FYEKMQ (reference sequence). CDR3 protein: CASSLRTPGQGARGTDTQYF. DNA for the CDR3: TGTGCCAGCAGCTTAAGAACCCCGGGACAGGGGGCGAGAGGTACAGATACGCAGTATTTT. The entire variable domain, with the rest obtained from reference TRBV13 and TRBJ2-3, is as follows: AAGVIQSPRHLIKEKRETATLKCYPIPRHDTVYWYQQGPGQDPQFLISFYEKMQSDKGSIPDRFSAQQFSDYHSELNMSSLELGDSALYFCASSLRTPGQGARGTDTQYFGPGTRLTVL.

This CDR3 is CASSAMTGSFGYTF. The CDR3 coding sequence is TGTGCCAGCAGCGCGATGACAGGGTCTTTTGGCTACACCTTC. The genes are TRBV9 and TRBJ1-2; 7 nucleotides line up with TRBD1. The CDR3 runs 14 residues. CDR1 and CDR2 from the germline V gene are SGDLS and YYNGEE. After removal of 3 bases from V and 7 bases from J, the junction contained 9 bases not matched to a gene. The variable domain in full, completed from reference TRBV9 and TRBJ1-2, reads DSGVTQTPKHLITATGQRVTLRCSPRSGDLSVYWYQQSLDQGLQFLIQYYNGEERAKGNILERFSAQQFPDLHSELNLSSLELGDSALYFCASSAMTGSFGYTFGSGTRLTVV.

J is TRBJ1-3 and V is TRBV6-1; perhaps TRBD1 as D (5 bases). Trimming left V 3 bases short and J 0 bases short, with 9 bases between. Per germline, CDR1 MNHNS and CDR2 SASEGT. The CDR3 runs 15 residues. The CDR3 sequence is CASSEGPHSGNTIYF. CDR3 DNA sequence: TGTGCCAGCAGTGAGGGACCGCACTCTGGAAACACCATATATTTT.

The chain has TRBV5-1 and TRBJ2-7; D not resolved. Trimming shortened V by 2 bases and J by 3 bases, and 9 bases separated the two germline ends. The CDR3 runs 13 residues. Germline CDR1 SGHRS, CDR2 YFSETQ. This CDR3 is CASSFDISYEQYF. The CDR3 coding sequence is TGCGCCAGCAGCTTCGACATTAGCTACGAGCAGTACTTC.

For the CDR3, the DNA is TGCAGCGTCCCCGGACTAGCAAGTACGCAGTATTTT. As protein: CSVPGLASTQYF. The chain combines TRBV29-1 with TRBJ2-3; TRBD2 matches 8 bases. The CDR3 is 12 amino acids. The junction had 7 bases not matched to a gene; V was cut back by 6 bases and J by 8 bases. Per the germline V gene, CDR1 is SQVTM and CDR2 is ANQGSEA.

The chain employs TRBV5-4 and TRBJ2-2; D possibly corresponds to TRBD2 (6 bases). The CDR3 spans 15 residues. Trimming shortened V by 2 bases and J by 7 bases, and 15 bases separated the two germline ends. Germline V CDR1 and CDR2: SGHNT, YYREEE (reference sequence). The CDR3 region has the DNA TGTGCCAGCAGCTTCGGGGGAAGAGTGGACGGGGAGCTGTTTTTT. The encoded protein is CASSFGGRVDGELFF.